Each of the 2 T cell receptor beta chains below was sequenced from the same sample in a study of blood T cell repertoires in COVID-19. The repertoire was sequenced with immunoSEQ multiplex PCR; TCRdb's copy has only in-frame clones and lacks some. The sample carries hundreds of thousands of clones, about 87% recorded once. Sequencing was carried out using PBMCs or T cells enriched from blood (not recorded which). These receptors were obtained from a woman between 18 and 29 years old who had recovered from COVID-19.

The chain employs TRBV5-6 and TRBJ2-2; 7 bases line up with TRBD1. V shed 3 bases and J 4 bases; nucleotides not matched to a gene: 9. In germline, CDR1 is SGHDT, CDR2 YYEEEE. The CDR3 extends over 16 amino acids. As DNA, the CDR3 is TGTGCCAGCAGCTCACTAACGACAGGGTCCACCGGGGAGCTGTTTTTT. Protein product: CASSSLTTGSTGELFF. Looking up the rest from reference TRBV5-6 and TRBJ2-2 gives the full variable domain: DAGVTQSPTHLIKTRGQQVTLRCSPKSGHDTVSWYQQALGQGPQFIFQYYEEEERQRGNFPDRFSGHQFPNYSSELNVNALLLGDSALYLCASSSLTTGSTGELFFGEGSRLTVL.

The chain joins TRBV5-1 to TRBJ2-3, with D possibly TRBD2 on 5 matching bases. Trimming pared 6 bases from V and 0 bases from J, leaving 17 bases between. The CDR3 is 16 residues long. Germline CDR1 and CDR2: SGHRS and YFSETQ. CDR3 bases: TGCGCCAGCACCGTAGGCTTTACTAGTAGCACAGATACGCAGTATTTT. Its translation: CASTVGFTSSTDTQYF.